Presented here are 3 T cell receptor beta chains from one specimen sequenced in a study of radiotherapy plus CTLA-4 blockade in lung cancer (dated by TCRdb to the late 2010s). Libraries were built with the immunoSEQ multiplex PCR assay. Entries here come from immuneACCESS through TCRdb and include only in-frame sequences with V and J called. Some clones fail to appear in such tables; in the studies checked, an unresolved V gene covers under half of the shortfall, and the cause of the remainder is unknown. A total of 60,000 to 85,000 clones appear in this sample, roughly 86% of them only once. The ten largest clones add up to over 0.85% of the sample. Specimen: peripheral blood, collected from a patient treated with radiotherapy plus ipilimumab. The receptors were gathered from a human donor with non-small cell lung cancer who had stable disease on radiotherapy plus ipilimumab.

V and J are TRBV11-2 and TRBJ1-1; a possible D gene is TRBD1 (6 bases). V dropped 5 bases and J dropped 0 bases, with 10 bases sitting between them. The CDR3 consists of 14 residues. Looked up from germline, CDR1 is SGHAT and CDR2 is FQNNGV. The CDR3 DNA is TGTGCCAGCAGCCCTGGGACAATGAACACTGAAGCTTTCTTT. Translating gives CASSPGTMNTEAFF.

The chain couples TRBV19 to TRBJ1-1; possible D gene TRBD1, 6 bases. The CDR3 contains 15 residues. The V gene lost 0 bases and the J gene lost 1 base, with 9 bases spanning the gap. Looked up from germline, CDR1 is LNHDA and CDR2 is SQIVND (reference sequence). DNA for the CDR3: TGTGCCAGTAGTATAGATAGGGGGGAGAACACTGAAGCTTTCTTT. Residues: CASSIDRGENTEAFF.

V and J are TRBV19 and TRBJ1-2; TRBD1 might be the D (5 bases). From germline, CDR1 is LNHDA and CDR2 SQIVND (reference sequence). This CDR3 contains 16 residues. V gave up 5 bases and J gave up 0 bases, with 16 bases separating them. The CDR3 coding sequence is TGTGCCAGTAGTCTAACCCGGGACCCAGCTAACTATGGCTACACCTTC. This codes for CASSLTRDPANYGYTF.